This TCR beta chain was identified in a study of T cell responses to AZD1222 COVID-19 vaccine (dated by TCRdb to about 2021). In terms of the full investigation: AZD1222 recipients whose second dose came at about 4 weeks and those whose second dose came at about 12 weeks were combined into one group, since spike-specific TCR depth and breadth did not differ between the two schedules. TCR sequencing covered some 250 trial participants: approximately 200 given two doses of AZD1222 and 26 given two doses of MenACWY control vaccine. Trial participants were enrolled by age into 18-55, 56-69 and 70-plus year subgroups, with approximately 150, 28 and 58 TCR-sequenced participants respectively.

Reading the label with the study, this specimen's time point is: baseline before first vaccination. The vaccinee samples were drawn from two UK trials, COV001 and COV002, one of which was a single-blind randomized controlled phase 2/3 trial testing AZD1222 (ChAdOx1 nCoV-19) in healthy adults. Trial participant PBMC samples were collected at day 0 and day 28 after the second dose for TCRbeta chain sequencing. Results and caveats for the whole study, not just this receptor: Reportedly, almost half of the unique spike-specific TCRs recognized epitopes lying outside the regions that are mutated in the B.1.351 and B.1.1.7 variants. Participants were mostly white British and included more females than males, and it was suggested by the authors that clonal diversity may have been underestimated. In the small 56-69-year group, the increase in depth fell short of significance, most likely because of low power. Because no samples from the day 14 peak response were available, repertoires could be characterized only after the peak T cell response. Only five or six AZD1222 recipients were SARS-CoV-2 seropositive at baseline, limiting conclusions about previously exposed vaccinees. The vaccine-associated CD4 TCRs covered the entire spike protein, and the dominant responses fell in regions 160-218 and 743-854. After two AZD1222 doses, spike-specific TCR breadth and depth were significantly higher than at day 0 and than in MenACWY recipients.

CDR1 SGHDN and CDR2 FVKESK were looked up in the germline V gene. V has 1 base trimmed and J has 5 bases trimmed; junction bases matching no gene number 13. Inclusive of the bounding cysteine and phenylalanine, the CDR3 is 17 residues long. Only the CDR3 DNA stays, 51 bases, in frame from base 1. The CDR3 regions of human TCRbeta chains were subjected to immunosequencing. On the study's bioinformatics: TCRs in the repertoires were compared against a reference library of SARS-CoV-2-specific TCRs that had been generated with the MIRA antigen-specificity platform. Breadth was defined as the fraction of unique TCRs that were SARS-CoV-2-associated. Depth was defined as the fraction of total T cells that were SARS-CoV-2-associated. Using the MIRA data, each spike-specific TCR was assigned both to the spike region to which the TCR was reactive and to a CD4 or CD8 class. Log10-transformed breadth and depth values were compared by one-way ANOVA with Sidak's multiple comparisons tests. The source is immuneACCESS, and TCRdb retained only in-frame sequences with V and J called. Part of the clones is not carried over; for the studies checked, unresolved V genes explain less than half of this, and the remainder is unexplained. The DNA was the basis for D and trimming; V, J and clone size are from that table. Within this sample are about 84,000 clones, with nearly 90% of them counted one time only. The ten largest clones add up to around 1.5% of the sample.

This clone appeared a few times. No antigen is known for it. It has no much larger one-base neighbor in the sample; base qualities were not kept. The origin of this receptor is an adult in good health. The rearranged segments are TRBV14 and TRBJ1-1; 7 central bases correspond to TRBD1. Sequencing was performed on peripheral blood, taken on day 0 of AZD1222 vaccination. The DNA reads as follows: TGTGCCAGCAGCCAAGTGACGCTCAGGGGGAGTGAGACTGAAGCTTTCTTT. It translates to CASSQVTLRGSETEAFF.